Described below is a single TCR beta chain sequence and its context. The antigen is not known. The PCR used 60 Vbeta and 13 Jbeta primers. Assay: immunoSEQ multiplex PCR; the TCRdb copy retains only in-frame clones and omits some. The sample consists of around 180,000 clones, over 70% of them appearing once. The sample originates from a study of cytomegalovirus exposure and HLA in healthy donors. Study context: An early release of data contained 80 million to 85 million unique TCRs, which came from HLA-typed donors.

The junction had 9 bases not matched to a gene; V was cut back by 3 bases and J by 3 bases. Germline V gene data show CDR1 as MNHEY and CDR2 as SMNVEV (reference sequence). The CDR3 consists of 16 residues. Study-level findings and limits: Generally TCR sequences proved uncommon, though certain public TCRs appeared in numerous donors. As a later analysis showed, a missense DCLRE1C variant was linked to trimming of TCR beta V- and J-genes. The CMV antigen specificity of a few CMV-associated chains was confirmed through in vitro analysis.

The TCR sequence derives from a man aged 25 to 45 in good health and CMV-seropositive. The chain uses TRBV27 and TRBJ2-3; 7 bases map to TRBD1. Sequencing used PBMCs. The CDR3 DNA sequence: TGTGCCAGCAGTTTCTACAGGGGTCGGGGAACAGATACGCAGTATTTT. Translation gives CASSFYRGRGTDTQYF.